The clone carrying this TCR beta chain was observed a single time. Between the trimmed V and J ends, which lost 5 bases and 7 bases, there was a span of 21 bases. The length of the CDR3 is 15 residues. Germline loops: CDR1 LGHDT, CDR2 YNNKEL (reference sequence). Followed longitudinally, the Seattle patients had been enrolled during active infection. The sample is drawn from a study of blood T cell repertoires in COVID-19. Study as a whole: Samples of COVID-19 (acute and convalescent) were obtained from the United States, Italy and Spain. PBMCs, B-cell-depleted T cells, or T cells provided the cDNA or gDNA that made up the material.

Authors' analysis steps: It was from reference gene primer amplification that nucleated cell counts were estimated. Only in-frame clones appear in the TCRdb table, and some are missing; sequencing was by immunoSEQ multiplex PCR. The DNA was the basis for D and trimming; V, J and clone size are from that table. There are approximately 290,000 clones in the sample; roughly nine tenths occur only once, and about 2% lies in the top ten. Material for sequencing was peripheral blood. The sequence was obtained from a woman aged 30 to 39 with COVID-19, enrolled during active disease. The V call is TRBV3-1 (or the pseudogene TRBV3-2), the J call TRBJ2-7; D might be TRBD2 (6 bases). CDR3 sequence: CASSKSSGLPIEQYF. CDR3 DNA: TGTGCCAGCAGCAAAAGCTCGGGACTCCCCATTGAGCAGTACTTC.